Reported below is one T cell receptor beta chain. Antigen: not known. This specimen belongs to a study of cytomegalovirus exposure and HLA in healthy donors. Regarding the study as a whole: Associated with cytomegalovirus, according to the listing, were 170 or so TCR beta chains. Productive rates of about 90% or about 30% were seen for most TCR beta V segments in an earlier analysis.

The CDR3 contains 15 residues. V was pared by 4 bases and J by 4 bases, with 4 bases of the junction left unmatched. The PCR employed 60 Vbeta primers together with 13 Jbeta primers. Using immunoSEQ multiplex PCR, the repertoire was profiled, and TCRdb retains in-frame clones only, with some absent. The sample holds some 190,000 clones, approximately 84% seen once. The rearrangement uses TRBV5-3 and TRBJ2-1, with 11 bases aligning to TRBD2. TRBV5-3 is an ORF, with its function uncertain. Sequenced: PBMCs. This clonotype was sampled from a female donor in good health and CMV-seronegative. Here the CDR3 DNA reads TGTGCCAGAAGCCGACTAGCGGGGTCGTACAATGAGCAGTTCTTC. It yields the protein CARSRLAGSYNEQFF.